The clone carrying this T cell receptor beta chain showed up just a few times. The antigen is unknown. Unmatched junction bases numbered 9, after V lost 0 bases and J lost 4 bases. Per the germline V gene, CDR1 is SGHTA and CDR2 is FQGNSA. The length of the CDR3 is 17 residues. TCRdb re-derived calls from the RT-PCR reads in MiXCR, one entry per CDR3 protein. The sample shows approximately 700,000 distinct CDR3 sequences, roughly 14% of them seen only once. These data originate in a study of response to subunit inactivated influenza vaccine. The study's findings and limits: T cells newly recruited by each seasonal influenza vaccination are few, the authors suggested.

The sequencing used PBMCs from blood, collected around 15 days before vaccination. This sequence was found in a man aged 45 to 65 who received an inactivated influenza vaccine. The chain has TRBV7-2 and TRBJ2-5; 9 bases match TRBD1. The CDR3 is CASSLAIGTGTAETQYF. Here the CDR3 DNA reads TGTGCCAGCAGCTTAGCGATTGGGACAGGGACGGCAGAGACCCAGTACTTC.